The sequence of this TCR beta chain was determined in a study of T cell responses to AZD1222 COVID-19 vaccine. TCRdb's table, derived via immunoSEQ multiplex PCR, lists solely in-frame clones and lacks some. This table has approximately 140,000 clones, 92% appearing once. The CDR3 consists of 16 residues. Germline-derived CDR1 and CDR2 are SGHAT and FQNNGV. V lost 1 base to trimming and J lost 5 bases; unmatched junction nucleotides: 6. The chain recombines TRBV11-2 with TRBJ2-1; 9 nucleotides agree with TRBD1. The specimen comprised peripheral blood, sampled 28 days after the second AZD1222 dose. The sequence came from an adult who received the AZD1222 COVID-19 vaccine. The CDR3 region is CASSLGTGGFDNEQFF. Written as DNA, the CDR3 is TGTGCCAGCAGCTTAGGAACAGGGGGCTTTGACAATGAGCAGTTCTTC.